The T cell receptor (beta chain) under discussion was sequenced for a study of blood T cell repertoires in COVID-19. Overall study context: Samples came from the United States, Italy and Spain, spanning acute and convalescent COVID-19. T cells, B-cell-depleted T cells, or PBMCs supplied cDNA or gDNA.

In its sample, this clone was seen a few times. Authors' methods: Reference gene primer amplification gave estimated nucleated cell counts. Assay: immunoSEQ multiplex PCR; the TCRdb copy retains only in-frame clones and omits some. V and J calls and clone size are copied from that table; D and trimming were computed from the DNA. In the table there are about 190,000 clones, 70% to 90% of which are singletons. Source material: peripheral blood. The TCR sequence derives from a man in his sixties with active or convalescent COVID-19.

DNA for the CDR3: TGTGCCAGCAGCTTAGTCCCGATACAGGGGAACACTGAAGCTTTCTTT. Translation gives CASSLVPIQGNTEAFF. The rearrangement uses TRBV7-2 and TRBJ1-1, with D perhaps matching TRBD1 (6 bases). Deletions cut 1 base from V and 1 base from J, with 13 bases between. Germline CDR1 and CDR2: SGHTA and FQGNSA. The CDR3 totals 16 residues. Together with reference TRBV7-2 and TRBJ1-1, the CDR3 gives the full variable domain: GAGVSQSPSNKVTEKGKDVELRCDPISGHTALYWYRQSLGQGLEFLIYFQGNSAPDKSGLPSDRFSAERTGGSVSTLTIQRTQQEDSAVYLCASSLVPIQGNTEAFFGQGTRLTVV.